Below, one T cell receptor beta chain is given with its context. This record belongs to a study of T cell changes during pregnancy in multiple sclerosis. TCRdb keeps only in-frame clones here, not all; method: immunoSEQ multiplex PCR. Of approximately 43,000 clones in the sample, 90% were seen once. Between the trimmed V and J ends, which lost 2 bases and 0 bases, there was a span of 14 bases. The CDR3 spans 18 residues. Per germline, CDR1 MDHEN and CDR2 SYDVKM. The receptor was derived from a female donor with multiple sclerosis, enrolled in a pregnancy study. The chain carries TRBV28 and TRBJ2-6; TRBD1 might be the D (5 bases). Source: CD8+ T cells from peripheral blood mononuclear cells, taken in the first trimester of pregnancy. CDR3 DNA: TGTGCCAGCAGTTTAAGGGGCCCAAACTACTCTGGGGCCAACGTCCTGACTTTC. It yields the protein CASSLRGPNYSGANVLTF. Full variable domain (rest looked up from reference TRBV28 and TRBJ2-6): DVKVTQSSRYLVKRTGEKVFLECVQDMDHENMFWYRQDPGLGLRLIYFSYDVKMKEKGDIPEGYSVSREKKERFSLILESASTNQTSMYLCASSLRGPNYSGANVLTFGAGSRLTVL.